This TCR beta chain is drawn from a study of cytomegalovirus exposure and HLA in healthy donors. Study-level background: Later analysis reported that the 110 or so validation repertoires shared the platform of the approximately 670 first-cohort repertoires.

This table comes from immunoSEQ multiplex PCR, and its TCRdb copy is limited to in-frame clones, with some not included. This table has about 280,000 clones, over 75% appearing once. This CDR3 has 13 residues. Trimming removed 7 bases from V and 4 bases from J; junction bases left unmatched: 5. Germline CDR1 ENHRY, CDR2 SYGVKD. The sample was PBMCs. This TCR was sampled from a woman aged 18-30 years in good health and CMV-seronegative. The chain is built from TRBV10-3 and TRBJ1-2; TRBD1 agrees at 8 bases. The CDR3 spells CAITLGQGYGYTF. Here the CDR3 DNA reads TGTGCCATCACCCTAGGACAGGGCTATGGCTACACCTTC.